This TCR beta chain was identified in a study of OX40 agonist ivuxolimab in advanced cancers. Study summary: Ivuxolimab, an agonist antibody against OX40 (CD134), was given to patients. The study gave patients intravenous ivuxolimab at 0.01 to 10 mg/kg every 2 weeks. Dose-escalation patients' cancers were hepatocellular carcinoma, melanoma, renal cell or head and neck cancer.

Points on this clone: Its specificity is not known.

V lost 7 bases and J lost 5; bases outside the gene matches: 5. From germline, CDR1 is MNHEY and CDR2 SVGAGI. This CDR3 is built from 13 residues. Study-level points and caveats: Averaged across samples, CD8+ T cells carried more expanded clones than CD4+ did.

Data came from immunoSEQ multiplex PCR; TCRdb stores just in-frame clones and leaves some out. The sample has under 95,000 clones, around 90% seen once. This TCR was recovered from an adult with an advanced solid tumor such as melanoma, head and neck, liver or kidney cancer. This chain connects TRBV6-5 to TRBJ1-2; TRBD1 agrees at 9 bases. The sample was CD4+ or CD8+ T cells sorted from blood, taken in a trial of the OX40 agonist ivuxolimab. The DNA for the CDR3 is TGTGCCAGCATCCGGGACAGGGAGTATGGCTACACCTTC. Protein sequence: CASIRDREYGYTF.